The present entry profiles one T cell receptor beta chain with its context. The antigen this receptor binds is unknown. Germline is not matched at one junction end, which may reflect a read error. This record belongs to a study of cytomegalovirus exposure and HLA in healthy donors (dated by TCRdb to about 2017). Regarding the complete study: An earlier analysis of around 600 of the donors reported about 250 Gb of sequence data and some 120 million unique TCR beta sequences from 150 million to 200 million T cells. About 330 gigabases of sequencing data and 75 million to 85 million unique TCR sequences made up an early release that covered some 640 HLA-typed donors. Of the roughly 420 genotyped donors, 75% to 85% were placed in the genetic ancestry cluster associated with self-reported Caucasian donors. The aim of the study was to test whether cataloging public T cell receptors could identify signatures of past pathogen exposure. The T cell repertoires of several hundred subjects were profiled by immunosequencing and related to cytomegalovirus serostatus. In addition to the first cohort of roughly 670 subjects, a separate validation cohort of approximately 130 different subjects was used. The study combined high-throughput TCR immunosequencing, statistical association of individual TCRs with disease status, and machine learning to predict cytomegalovirus infection status. In a later analysis, previously published TCR beta repertoires from some 640 donors were re-analyzed and high-resolution HLA genotyping was added so that TCR occurrence patterns could be studied. Rather than drawing on any new phenotypic data, the later analysis identified candidate immune exposures from TCR beta sequences and the way those sequences occurred across donors. In an earlier analysis of 550 to 700 of the donors, high-throughput TCR beta sequencing was used to judge whether each TCR beta V gene segment behaved as functional or pseudogenic. Alongside the repertoire data, information on donor age, sex, ethnicity and CMV serostatus was compiled. A later genetic analysis used genome-wide SNP genotypes for about three fifths of the 666 donors, treating that subset as a discovery cohort. Every discovery cohort repertoire had been produced on one sequencing platform. HLA typing included class I and class II loci at four-digit resolution. The number of typed donors differed by locus: about 620-640 for A, B, C, DRB1 and DQB1; 500 to 550 for DQA1; fewer than 610 for DPA1; and some 430 for DPB1. Roughly 5 DR-DQ haplotypes were handled as single units for association and clustering, since linkage in the cohort was strong. Across approximately 400 genotyped donors of the cohort, an average of about 240,000 unique TCR beta nucleotide sequences per donor were sequenced, and 15% to 20% of those sequences were non-productive.

What the authors observed across the whole study: This cohort had only TCR beta chains sequenced, and the lack of alpha or paired-chain data limited which features could be detected. Three of the identified cytomegalovirus-associated TCR beta chains were confirmed in vitro to be specific for cytomegalovirus antigens. The classifier was reported to diagnose cytomegalovirus status with high specificity and sensitivity in both the original and validation cohorts. Some IMGT-functional V segments, including TRBV6-2 and TRBV6-3, could not be told apart with the 87-base-pair reads, so those segments were excluded. Because some donors lacked HLA typing at each locus, the association tests relied only on the typed subset. Strong co-occurrence of HLA alleles, especially DR and DQ, made assigning TCR associations to individual alleles difficult. Seventeen rarely observed V segments, including chromosome 9 orphons, were excluded from the earlier analysis of some 590 of the donors because counts were too low. A cluster of highly shared sequence variants was judged likely to represent a technical artifact of the sequencing pipeline. In a later analysis, 15,000 to 20,000 TCR beta sequences were associated with specific HLA alleles at a false discovery rate of 0.05. It was suggested by the authors that the approach could potentially be generalized to other disease states and immunological phenotypes. CMV serostatus was the only immune exposure information available for the cohort. The study gave a list of 150 to 200 TCR beta chains associated with cytomegalovirus. According to a later analysis, parvovirus B19, influenza, CMV and Epstein-Barr virus appeared linked to several top co-occurrence clusters. Most TCR sequences were observed very rarely across donors, whereas some public TCRs were present in many individuals. In a later analysis, HLA-associated TCR beta chains were found to be more clonally expanded and to have lower generation probabilities than equally common non-associated chains. Linkage disequilibrium might explain the correlated functional status among segregating V segments, but an unknown experimental factor could not be excluded. In a later genetic analysis, fewer N-insertions in productive TCRs were reported among donors in an Asian-associated ancestry cluster than the roughly 710-donor mean. In a later analysis, the rate of TCR association differed among HLA loci, with DRB1 alleles having the most associated TCRs and HLA-C alleles having the fewest. A further reported finding was that TCR beta sequences accurately predicted the HLA-A and HLA-B alleles for most subjects in the first cohort. A later genetic analysis associated a missense DCLRE1C variant with V-gene and J-gene trimming of TCR beta chains, and an independent cohort replicated the association. In an earlier analysis of about 600 of the donors, most TCR beta V segments appeared in productive rearrangements about 87% or about 30% of the time, broadly matching IMGT annotations. Roughly uniform sequencing depth across donors was assumed in presence/absence analyses, although this assumption may not hold. According to a later analysis, most CMV-associated TCR beta chains appeared to be HLA-restricted, and the HLA associations seemed to be driven largely by CMV exposure.

The cohort consisted of some 670 healthy bone marrow donors. At the time of sampling, every cohort member was nominally healthy, though immune exposures that went unrecorded were likely present. The donor tested CMV seropositive and was one of the 289 seropositive cohort members. A peripheral blood sample was collected from each donor, and TCR beta sequencing was performed on peripheral blood mononuclear cells. The Qiagen DNeasy Blood Extraction Kit was used to extract genomic DNA from the blood cell samples. Sequences SGHNT (CDR1) and YENEEA (CDR2) are obtained from the germline V gene. The CDR3 numbers 12 residues from cysteine through phenylalanine. CDR3 DNA only is kept here, 36 bases in frame from base 1. The library was built by means of the immunoSEQ multiplex PCR assay. The multiplex PCR relied on a mix of 60 forward primers for TCR Vbeta segments and 13 reverse primers for TCR Jbeta segments. The CDR3 region of rearranged TCR beta genes was amplified from genomic DNA by a multiplex PCR assay. The amplified TCR beta libraries were sequenced on the Illumina HiSeq System as 87-base-pair reads. Per the source publication's procedure: Across the 500 to 750 repertoires, a later analysis counted approximately 75 million unique TCR beta chains, 9.5 million to 12 million of which were shared by at least two donors. Raw reads were error-corrected and collapsed into unique sequences by a nearest-neighbor algorithm in which closely related sequences were merged to remove PCR and sequencing errors. CDR3 sequences were aligned to IMGT reference sequences to assign V, D and J gene segments. For a sequence to be retained, a match of at least six nucleotides to both a V gene segment and a J gene segment was required. A rearrangement counted as productive if the CDR3 had no stop codons and remained in frame with V and J, and every other rearrangement counted as non-productive. CDR3 was defined according to IMGT convention as the region running from the second conserved V-encoded cysteine to the conserved J-encoded phenylalanine. The earlier analysis of 500 to 650 of the donors excluded any sequence lacking an unambiguous match to a single V gene segment. In an earlier analysis of around 590 of the donors, a V segment was called functional when productive rearrangements were above 56.7%, and segregating when the standard deviation between donors exceeded 5%. A statistical classification framework was developed to diagnose cytomegalovirus status using the catalog of TCR beta chain sequences. In a later analysis, V and J genes were assigned by comparing TCR nucleotide sequences against IMGT/GENE-DB human TR gene sequences. A later analysis assigned CDR3 sequences and most-parsimonious VDJ recombination scenarios with the TCRdist pipeline. In a later analysis, each TCR beta chain was defined by its CDR3 amino acid sequence together with its V-gene family, and reads without a unique V-gene family were excluded. In a later analysis, 500 to 700 highly shared, low-generation-probability nucleotide sequences were removed to address suspected cross-contamination and a sequencing artifact. In a later analysis, a clonal expansion index for each public chain was calculated from normalized within-repertoire ranks of inferred template counts. A later analysis computed generation probabilities with a VDJ recombination model fitted to out-of-frame rearrangements, and checked the results against IGoR. In a later analysis, hypergeometric tests were used to score TCR-TCR, TCR-HLA and TCR-CMV co-occurrence, with a repertoire-size bias correction applied to TCR pairs. To estimate false discovery rates, a later analysis permuted the HLA or CMV assignments 20 times. In a later analysis, co-occurring TCRs were grouped using DBSCAN, with TCRdist sequence similarity added in when clustering inside HLA-allele-positive subsets. Repertoires with fewer than 30,000 or more than 120,000 public chains, plus five repertoires with anomalous nucleotide sharing, were excluded from co-occurrence clustering. TCRdb provides this immuneACCESS table in a form limited to in-frame rearrangements. Some clones are lacking; in checked studies, under half of them reflect an unresolved V gene, and why the rest are absent is not known. V and J calls and clone size are as listed in that table; D and trimming were resolved from the DNA. The sample records roughly 120,000 clones, roughly 82% of which are singletons. The ten largest clones take up around 13% of the sample.

The rearrangement combines TRBV11-3 with TRBJ1-1; the D gene assignment is ambiguous. The source material was PBMCs. This receptor was identified in a woman aged 40 to 50 in good health and CMV-seropositive. The bases are TGTGCCAGCAGCTTCGGGAACGCTGAAGCTTTCTTT. Its protein reads: CASSFGNAEAFF.